The sequence of this TCR beta chain was determined in a study of Ad26.COV2.S vaccination and SARS-CoV-2 variants. Treatment denoted: over 15 received Ad26.COV2.S at low or high dose, single or two shots; about 5 received placebo; per-sample allocation not given. Sampling happened 63 days after the first vaccine or placebo injection. Method: immunoSEQ multiplex PCR; TCRdb's copy keeps in-frame clones and lacks some. In the table there are 200,000 to 300,000 clones, roughly 90% of which are singletons. CDR3 length equals 11 residues. V lost 3 bases and J 6 bases, leaving 8 bases between the germline ends. From germline, CDR1 is DFQATT and CDR2 SNEGSKA (reference sequence).

The receptor comes from a person aged 18-60 years who received the Ad26.COV2.S COVID-19 vaccine or a placebo. Sequenced here: peripheral blood, sampled in a trial of Ad26.COV2.S vaccine versus placebo. The rearrangement joins TRBV20-1 to TRBJ1-1; D is ambiguous. The CDR3 coding sequence is TGCAGTGCTAGTCCGGGGTCTGAAGCTTTCTTT. It translates to CSASPGSEAFF.